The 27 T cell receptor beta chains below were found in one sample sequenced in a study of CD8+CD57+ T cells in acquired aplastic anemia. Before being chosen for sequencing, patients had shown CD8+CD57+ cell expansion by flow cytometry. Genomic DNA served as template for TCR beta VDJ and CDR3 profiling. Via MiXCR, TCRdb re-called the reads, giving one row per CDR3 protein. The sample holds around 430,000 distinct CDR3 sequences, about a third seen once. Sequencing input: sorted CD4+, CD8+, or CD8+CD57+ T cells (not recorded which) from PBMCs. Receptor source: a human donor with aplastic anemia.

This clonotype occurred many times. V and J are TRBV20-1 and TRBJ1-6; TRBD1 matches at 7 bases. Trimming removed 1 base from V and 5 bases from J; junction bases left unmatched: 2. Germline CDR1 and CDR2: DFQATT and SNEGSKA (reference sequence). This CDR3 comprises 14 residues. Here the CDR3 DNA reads TGCAGTGCTAGAGCCGGGACAGATAATTCACCCCTCCACTTT. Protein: CSARAGTDNSPLHF.

The CDR3 nucleotides read TGTGCCAGCAGCCGAGGACCCTCTGGAAACACCATATATTTT. The encoded protein is CASSRGPSGNTIYF. The chain has TRBV3-1 and TRBJ1-3; D remains unclear. Between the trimmed V and J ends, which lost 4 bases and 0 bases, there was a span of 7 bases. Germline assignment: CDR1 LGHDT and CDR2 YNNKEL (reference sequence). The CDR3 has 14 amino acids.

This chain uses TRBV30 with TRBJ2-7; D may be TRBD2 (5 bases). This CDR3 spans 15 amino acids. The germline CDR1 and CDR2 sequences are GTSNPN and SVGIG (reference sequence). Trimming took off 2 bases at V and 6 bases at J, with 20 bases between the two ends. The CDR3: CAWSKRVATPSEQYF. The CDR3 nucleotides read TGTGCCTGGAGTAAGAGGGTAGCGACCCCTTCCGAGCAGTACTTC.

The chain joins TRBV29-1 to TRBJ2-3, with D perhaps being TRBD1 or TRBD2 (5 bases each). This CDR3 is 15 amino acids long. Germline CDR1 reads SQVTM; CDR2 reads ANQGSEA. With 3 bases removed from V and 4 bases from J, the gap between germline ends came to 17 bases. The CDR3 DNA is TGCAGCGTTGATGGCCTTAGAGGGGCTGCAGATACGCAGTATTTT. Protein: CSVDGLRGAADTQYF.

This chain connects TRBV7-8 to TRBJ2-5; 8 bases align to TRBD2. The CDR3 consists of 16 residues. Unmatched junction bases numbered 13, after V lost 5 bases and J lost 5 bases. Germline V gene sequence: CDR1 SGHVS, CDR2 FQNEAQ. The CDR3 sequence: CASSPRTGGRLETQYF. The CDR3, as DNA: TGTGCCAGCAGCCCCCGGACTGGCGGGAGGCTGGAGACCCAGTACTTC.

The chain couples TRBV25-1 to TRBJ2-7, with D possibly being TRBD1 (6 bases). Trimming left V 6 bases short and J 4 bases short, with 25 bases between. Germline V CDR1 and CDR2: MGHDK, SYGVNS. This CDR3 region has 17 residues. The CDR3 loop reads CASSFRDLRGSGYEQYF. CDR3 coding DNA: TGTGCCAGCAGCTTCCGAGATCTTAGGGGGAGCGGATACGAGCAGTACTTC.

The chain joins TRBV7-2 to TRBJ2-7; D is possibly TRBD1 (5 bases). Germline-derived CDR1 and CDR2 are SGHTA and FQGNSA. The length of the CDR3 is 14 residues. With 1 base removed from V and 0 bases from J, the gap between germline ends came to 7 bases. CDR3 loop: CASSLDRLSYEQYF. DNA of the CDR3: TGTGCCAGCAGCTTAGACAGGCTCTCCTACGAGCAGTACTTC.

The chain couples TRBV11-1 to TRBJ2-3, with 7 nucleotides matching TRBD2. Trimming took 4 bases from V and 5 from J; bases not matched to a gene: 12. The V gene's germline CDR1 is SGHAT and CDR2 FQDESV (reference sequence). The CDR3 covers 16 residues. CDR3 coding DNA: TGTGCCAGCAGCTCGGATGCACGGACGGGGGGAGATACGCAGTATTTT. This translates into CASSSDARTGGDTQYF.

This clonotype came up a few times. CDR3 residues: CASRQTGINYGYTF. In DNA form, the CDR3 reads TGTGCCAGCAGACAAACAGGGATCAACTATGGCTACACCTTC. This chain links TRBV6-1 with TRBJ1-2; D is possibly TRBD1 (6 bases). Trimming pared 6 bases from V and 2 bases from J, leaving 13 bases between. The CDR3 has 14 amino acids. The germline CDR1 and CDR2 sequences are MNHNS and SASEGT.

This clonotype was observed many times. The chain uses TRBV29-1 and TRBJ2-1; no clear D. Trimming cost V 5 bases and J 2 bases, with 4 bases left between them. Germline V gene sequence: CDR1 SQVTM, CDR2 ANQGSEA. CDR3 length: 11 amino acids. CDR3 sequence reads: CSVTAYNEQFF. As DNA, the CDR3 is TGCAGCGTTACGGCCTACAATGAGCAGTTCTTC.

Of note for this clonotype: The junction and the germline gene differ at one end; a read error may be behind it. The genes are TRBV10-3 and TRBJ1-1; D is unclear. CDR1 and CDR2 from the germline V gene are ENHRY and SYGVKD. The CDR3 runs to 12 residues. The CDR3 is CASSYTVPEAFF. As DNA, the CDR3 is TGTGCCAGCAGTTACACGGTCCCGGAAGCTTTCTTT.

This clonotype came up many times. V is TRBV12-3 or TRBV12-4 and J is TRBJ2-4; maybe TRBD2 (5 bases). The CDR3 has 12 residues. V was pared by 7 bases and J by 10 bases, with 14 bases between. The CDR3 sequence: CASTRTSDIQYF. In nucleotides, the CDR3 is TGTGCCAGCACTCGGACTTCCGATATTCAGTACTTC.

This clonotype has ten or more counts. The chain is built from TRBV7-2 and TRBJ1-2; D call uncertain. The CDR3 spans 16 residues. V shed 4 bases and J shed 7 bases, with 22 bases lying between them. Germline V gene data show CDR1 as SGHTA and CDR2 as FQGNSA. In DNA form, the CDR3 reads TGTGCCAGCAGCTCGCTCCTAATGGTCCGTACGGGTGGCTACACCTTC. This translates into CASSSLLMVRTGGYTF.

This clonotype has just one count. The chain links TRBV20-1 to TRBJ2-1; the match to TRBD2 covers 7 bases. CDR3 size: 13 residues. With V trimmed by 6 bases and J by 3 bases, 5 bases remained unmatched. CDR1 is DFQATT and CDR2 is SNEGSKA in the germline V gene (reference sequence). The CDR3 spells CSAMRDYYNEQFF. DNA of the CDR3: TGCAGTGCCATGCGGGACTACTACAATGAGCAGTTCTTC.

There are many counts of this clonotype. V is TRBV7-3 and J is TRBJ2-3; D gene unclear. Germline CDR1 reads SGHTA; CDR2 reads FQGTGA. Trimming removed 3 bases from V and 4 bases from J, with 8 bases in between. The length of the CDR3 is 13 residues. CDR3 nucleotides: TGTGCCAGCAGCTTGCGAGAGGCAGATACGCAGTATTTT. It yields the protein CASSLREADTQYF.

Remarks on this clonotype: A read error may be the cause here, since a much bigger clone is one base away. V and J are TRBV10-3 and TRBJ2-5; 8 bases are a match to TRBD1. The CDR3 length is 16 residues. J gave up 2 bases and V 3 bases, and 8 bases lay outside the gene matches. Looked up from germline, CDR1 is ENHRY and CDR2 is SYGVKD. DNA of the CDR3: TGTGCCATCAGTGACCCGGAGGGGACAGGTCAAGAGACCCAGTACTTC. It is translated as CAISDPEGTGQETQYF.

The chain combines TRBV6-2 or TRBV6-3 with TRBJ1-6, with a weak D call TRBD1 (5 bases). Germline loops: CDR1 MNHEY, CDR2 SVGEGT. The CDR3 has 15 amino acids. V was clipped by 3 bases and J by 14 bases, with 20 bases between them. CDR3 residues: CASSYDRADVEALHF. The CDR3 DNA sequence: TGTGCCAGCAGTTATGACAGAGCGGATGTGGAGGCCCTCCACTTT.

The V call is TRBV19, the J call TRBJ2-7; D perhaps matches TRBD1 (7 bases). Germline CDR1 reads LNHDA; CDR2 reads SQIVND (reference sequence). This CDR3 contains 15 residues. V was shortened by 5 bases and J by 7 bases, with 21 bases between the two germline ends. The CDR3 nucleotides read TGTGCCAGTAGTCTCCAGGGGGGACTGCTGTCGGAGCAGTACTTC. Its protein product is CASSLQGGLLSEQYF.

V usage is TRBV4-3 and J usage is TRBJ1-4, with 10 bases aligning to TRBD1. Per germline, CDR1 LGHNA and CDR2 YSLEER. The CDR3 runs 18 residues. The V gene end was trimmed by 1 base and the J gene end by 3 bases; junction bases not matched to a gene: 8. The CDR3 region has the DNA TGCGCCAGCAGCCAAGCCCGGACAGGGGGTAGGGCTAATGAAAAACTGTTTTTT. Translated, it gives CASSQARTGGRANEKLFF.

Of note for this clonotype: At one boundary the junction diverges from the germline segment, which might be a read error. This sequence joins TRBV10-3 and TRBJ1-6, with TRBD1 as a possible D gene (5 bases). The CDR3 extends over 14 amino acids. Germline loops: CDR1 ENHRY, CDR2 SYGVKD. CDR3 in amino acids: CASSGGTYNSPLHF. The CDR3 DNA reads TGTGCCAGCAGTGGGGGTACCTATAATTCACCCCTCCACTTT.

The CDR3 nucleotides are TGTGCCAGCAGCACCGGGGAAGCTTTCTTT. This codes for CASSTGEAFF. The V and J genes are TRBV7-3 and TRBJ1-1; D is undetermined. Germline-derived CDR1 and CDR2 are SGHTA and FQGTGA. The CDR3 has 10 amino acids. With 5 bases removed from V and 8 bases from J, the gap between germline ends came to 6 bases.

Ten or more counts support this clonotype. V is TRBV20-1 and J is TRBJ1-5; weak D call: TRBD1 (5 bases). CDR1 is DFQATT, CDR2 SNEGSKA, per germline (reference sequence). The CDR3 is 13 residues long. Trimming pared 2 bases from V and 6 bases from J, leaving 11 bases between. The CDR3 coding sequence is TGCAGTGCTAGACCCAGGGACCCTCAGCCCCAGCATTTT. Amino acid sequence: CSARPRDPQPQHF.

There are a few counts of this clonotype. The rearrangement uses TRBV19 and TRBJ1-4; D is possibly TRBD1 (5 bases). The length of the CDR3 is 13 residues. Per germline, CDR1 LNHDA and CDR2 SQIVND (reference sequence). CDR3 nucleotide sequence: TGTGCAGCCCTTGGGGCAGAAAATGAAAAACTGTTTTTT. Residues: CAALGAENEKLFF. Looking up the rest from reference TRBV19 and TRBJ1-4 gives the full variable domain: DGGITQSPKYLFRKEGQNVTLSCEQNLNHDAMYWYRQDPGQGLRLIYYSQIVNDFQKGDIAEGYSVSREKKESFPLTVTSAQKNPTAFYLCAALGAENEKLFFGSGTQLSVL.

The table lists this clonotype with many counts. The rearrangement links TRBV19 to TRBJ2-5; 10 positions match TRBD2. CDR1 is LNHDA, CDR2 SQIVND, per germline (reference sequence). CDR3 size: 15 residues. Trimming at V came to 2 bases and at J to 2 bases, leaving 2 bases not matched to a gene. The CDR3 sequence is CASSIRAGGQETQYF. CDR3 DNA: TGTGCCAGTAGTATACGAGCGGGGGGGCAAGAGACCCAGTACTTC.

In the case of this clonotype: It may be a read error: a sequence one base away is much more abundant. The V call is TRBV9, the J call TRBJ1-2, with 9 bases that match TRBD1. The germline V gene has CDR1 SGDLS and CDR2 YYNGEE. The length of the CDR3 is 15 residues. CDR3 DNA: TGTGCCAGCAGCGTAACCACGGGACAGGGTTTCGGCTACGCCTTC. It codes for CASSVTTGQGFGYAF.

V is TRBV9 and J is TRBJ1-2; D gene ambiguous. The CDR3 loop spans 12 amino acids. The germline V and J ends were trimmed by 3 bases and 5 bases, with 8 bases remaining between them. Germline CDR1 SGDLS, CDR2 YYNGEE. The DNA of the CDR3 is TGTGCCAGCAGCGGTGGATGGTATGGCTACACCTTC. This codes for CASSGGWYGYTF.

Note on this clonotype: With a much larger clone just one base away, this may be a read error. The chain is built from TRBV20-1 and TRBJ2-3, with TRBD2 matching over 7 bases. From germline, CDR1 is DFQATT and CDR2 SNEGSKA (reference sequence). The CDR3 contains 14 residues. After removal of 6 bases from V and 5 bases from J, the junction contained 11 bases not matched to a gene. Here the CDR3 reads CSAMPAGLIDTQYF. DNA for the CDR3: TGCAGTGCCATGCCAGCGGGACTCATAGATACGCAGTATTTT.